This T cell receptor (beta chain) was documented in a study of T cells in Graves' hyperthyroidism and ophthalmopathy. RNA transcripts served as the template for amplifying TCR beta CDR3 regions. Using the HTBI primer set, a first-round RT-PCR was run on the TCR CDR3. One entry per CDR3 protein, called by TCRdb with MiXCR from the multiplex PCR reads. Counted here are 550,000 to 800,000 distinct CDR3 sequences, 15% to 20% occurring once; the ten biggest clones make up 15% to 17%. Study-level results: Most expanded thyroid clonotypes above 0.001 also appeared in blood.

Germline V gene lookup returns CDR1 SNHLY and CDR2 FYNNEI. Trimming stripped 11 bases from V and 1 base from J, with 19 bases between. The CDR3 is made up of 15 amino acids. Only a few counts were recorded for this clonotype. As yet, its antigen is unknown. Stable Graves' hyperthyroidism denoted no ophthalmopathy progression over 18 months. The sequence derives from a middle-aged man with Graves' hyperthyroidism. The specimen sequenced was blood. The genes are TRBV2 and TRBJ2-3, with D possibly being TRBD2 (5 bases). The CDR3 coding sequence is TGTGCCGGCACGATTCTTCCGGAGGGCACAGATACGCAGTATTTT. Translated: CAGTILPEGTDTQYF.